Listed below are T cell receptor beta chains from one sample, sequenced in a study of shared clonotypes between healthy human individuals. Assay: immunoSEQ multiplex PCR; the TCRdb copy retains only in-frame clones and omits some. The sample holds some 1 million clones, approximately 72% seen once. Material for sequencing was memory CD4+ T cells sorted from blood. These TCRs come from a man between 18 and 35 years old in good health. Each CDR3 is given with its conserved first and last residue. Each record gives: CDR3 length, D gene, V gene, clone size, J gene, CDR3 protein, CDR3 DNA. The D gene is left open where the match is weak. Some rows have no size entry. The others give once, few or many, or a class for an expanded clone.

>13|TRBD1|TRBV10-3|few|TRBJ1-5
CAISGTGAQPQHF
TGTGCCATCTCCGGGACAGGGGCTCAGCCCCAGCATTTT
>15|NA|TRBV10-3|NA|TRBJ1-4
CAISEAGDKREKLFF
TGTGCCATCAGTGAGGCCGGGGACAAACGTGAAAAACTGTTTTTT
>15|TRBD1|TRBV5-6|NA|TRBJ2-5
CASSLGQPFAETQYF
TGTGCCAGCAGCCTGGGACAGCCCTTTGCGGAGACCCAGTACTTC
>15|NA|TRBV6-1|NA|TRBJ2-5
CASSVGGKSQETQYF
TGTGCCAGCAGTGTGGGGGGTAAATCCCAAGAGACCCAGTACTTC
>15|NA|TRBV7-9|NA|TRBJ1-6
CASSSSGTNKVPLHF
TGTGCCAGCAGCTCCTCCGGGACCAATAAAGTGCCCCTCCACTTT
>15|TRBD2|TRBV5-1|NA|TRBJ2-7
CASSYSTSSPLEQYF
TGCGCCAGCAGCTATTCGACTAGCTCCCCTCTCGAGCAGTACTTC
>15|NA|TRBV19|NA|TRBJ1-5
CASSAGRLSNQPQHF
TGTGCCAGTAGTGCGGGGAGACTGAGCAATCAGCCCCAGCATTTT
>14|NA|TRBV2|NA|TRBJ1-2
CASSVGRINYGYTF
TGTGCCAGCAGTGTGGGACGGATTAACTATGGCTACACCTTC
>14|NA|TRBV7-2|NA|TRBJ2-3
CASSLTGGTDTQYF
TGTGCCAGCAGCTTAACCGGCGGCACAGATACGCAGTATTTT
>15|TRBD1|TRBV6-5|NA|TRBJ2-3
CASRSTGALTDTQYF
TGTGCCAGCAGATCCACAGGGGCCCTAACAGATACGCAGTATTTT
>17|NA|TRBV10-1|NA|TRBJ2-1
CASSESKSQGHYNEQFF
TGCGCCAGCAGTGAGTCGAAATCGCAGGGTCACTACAATGAGCAGTTCTTC
>17|NA|TRBV27|NA|TRBJ1-4
CASSFRQSSSGNEKLFF
TGTGCCAGCAGTTTTAGACAGTCTTCGTCCGGTAATGAAAAACTGTTTTTT
>21|NA|TRBV18|few|TRBJ1-3
CASSPLAIWNRANYSGNTIYF
TGTGCCAGCTCACCACTAGCGATCTGGAATAGGGCGAACTACTCTGGAAACACCATATATTTT
>10|NA|TRBV29-1|NA|TRBJ2-7
CSVRRIEQCF
TGCAGCGTTAGGCGGATAGAGCAGTGCTTC
>14|NA|TRBV5-6|NA|TRBJ2-1
CASSLVPPGNEQFF
TGTGCCAGCAGCTTGGTACCCCCCGGGAATGAGCAGTTCTTC
>14|NA|TRBV9|NA|TRBJ2-3
CASRGATIADTQYF
TGTGCCAGCAGGGGGGCTACAATCGCAGATACGCAGTATTTT
>15|NA|TRBV10-3|NA|TRBJ1-6
CAISESQGYNSPLHF
TGTGCCATCAGTGAGTCTCAGGGCTATAATTCACCCCTCCACTTT
>14|TRBD1|TRBV7-2|many|TRBJ1-1
CASSLDRVNTEAFF
TGTGCCAGCAGCTTGGACAGGGTAAACACTGAAGCTTTCTTT
>17|NA|TRBV7-2|NA|TRBJ2-7
CASSPSGRGRGPYEQYF
TGTGCCAGCAGCCCAAGTGGTAGGGGGAGGGGCCCCTACGAGCAGTACTTC
>14|TRBD2|TRBV10-3|NA|TRBJ2-3
CAIRDAGGQDTQYF
TGTGCCATCAGGGACGCGGGGGGGCAAGATACGCAGTATTTT
>16|TRBD2|TRBV7-2|NA|TRBJ2-1
CASSPLARGGWNEQFF
TGTGCCAGCAGCCCCCTCGCCCGGGGGGGTTGGAATGAGCAGTTCTTC
>13|NA|TRBV10-3|NA|TRBJ2-5
CAISGGVPETQYF
TGTGCCATCAGCGGAGGGGTCCCAGAGACCCAGTACTTC
>16|NA|TRBV7-9|NA|TRBJ2-1
CASSLGALDASNEQFF
TGTGCCAGCAGCTTGGGCGCCCTCGACGCGAGCAATGAGCAGTTCTTC